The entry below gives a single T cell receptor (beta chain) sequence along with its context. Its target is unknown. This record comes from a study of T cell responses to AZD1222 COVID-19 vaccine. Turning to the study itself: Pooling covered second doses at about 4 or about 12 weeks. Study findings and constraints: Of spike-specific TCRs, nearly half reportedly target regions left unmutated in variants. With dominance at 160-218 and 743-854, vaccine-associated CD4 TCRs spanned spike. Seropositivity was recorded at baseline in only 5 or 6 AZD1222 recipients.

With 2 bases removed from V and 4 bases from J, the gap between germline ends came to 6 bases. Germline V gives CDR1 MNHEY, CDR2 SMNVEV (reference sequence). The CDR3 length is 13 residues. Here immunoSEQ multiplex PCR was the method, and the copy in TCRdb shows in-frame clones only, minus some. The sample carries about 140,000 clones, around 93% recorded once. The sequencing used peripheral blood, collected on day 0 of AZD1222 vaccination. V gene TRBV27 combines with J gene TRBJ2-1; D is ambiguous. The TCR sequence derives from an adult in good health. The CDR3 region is CASSLRLYNEQFF. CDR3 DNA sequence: TGTGCCAGCAGTTTACGGCTGTACAATGAGCAGTTCTTC.